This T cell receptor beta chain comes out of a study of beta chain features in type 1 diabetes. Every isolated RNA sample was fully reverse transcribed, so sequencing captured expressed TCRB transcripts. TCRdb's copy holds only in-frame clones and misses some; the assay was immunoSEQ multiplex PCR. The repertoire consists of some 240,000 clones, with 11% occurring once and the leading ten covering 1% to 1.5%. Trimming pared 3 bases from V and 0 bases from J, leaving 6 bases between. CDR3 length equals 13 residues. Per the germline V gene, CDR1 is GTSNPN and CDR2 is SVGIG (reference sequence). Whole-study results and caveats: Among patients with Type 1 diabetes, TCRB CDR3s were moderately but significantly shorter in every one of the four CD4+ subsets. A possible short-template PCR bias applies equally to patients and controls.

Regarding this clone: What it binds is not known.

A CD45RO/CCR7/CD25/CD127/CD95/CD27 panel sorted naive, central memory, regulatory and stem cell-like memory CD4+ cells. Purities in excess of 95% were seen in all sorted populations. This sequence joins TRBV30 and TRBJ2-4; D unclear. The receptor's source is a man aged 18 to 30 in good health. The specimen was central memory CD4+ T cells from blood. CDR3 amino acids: CAWSGIAKNIQYF. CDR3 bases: TGTGCCTGGAGCGGTATAGCCAAAAACATTCAGTACTTC.